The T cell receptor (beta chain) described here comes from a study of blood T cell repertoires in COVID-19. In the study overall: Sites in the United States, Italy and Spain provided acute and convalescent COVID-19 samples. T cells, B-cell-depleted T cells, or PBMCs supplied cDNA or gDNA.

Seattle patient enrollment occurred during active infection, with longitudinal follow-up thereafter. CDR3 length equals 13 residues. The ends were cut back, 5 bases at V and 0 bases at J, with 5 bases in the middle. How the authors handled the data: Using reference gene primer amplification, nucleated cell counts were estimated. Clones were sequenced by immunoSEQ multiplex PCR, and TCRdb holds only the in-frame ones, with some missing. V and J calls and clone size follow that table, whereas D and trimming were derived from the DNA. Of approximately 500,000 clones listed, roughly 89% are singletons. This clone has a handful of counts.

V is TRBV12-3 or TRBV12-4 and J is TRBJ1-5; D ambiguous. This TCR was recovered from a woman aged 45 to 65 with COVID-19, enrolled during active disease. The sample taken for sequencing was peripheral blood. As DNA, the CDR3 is TGTGCCAGCAGTCGACTTAGCAATCAGCCCCAGCATTTT. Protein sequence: CASSRLSNQPQHF.